This is a list of T cell receptor beta chains from one sample in a study of blood T cell repertoires in COVID-19. Libraries were prepared by immunoSEQ multiplex PCR; TCRdb keeps only in-frame clonotypes and omits some of them. Of some 80,000 clones listed, roughly 90% were seen once; the top ten hold 2% to 3%. Input material: peripheral blood. The receptor set was obtained from a human donor in a cohort sampled during active COVID-19. The conserved cysteine and the conserved F or W are not part of the CDR3 here. A D gene is named only where the DNA matches it firmly.

v_gene: TRBV28
j_gene: TRBJ2-1
d_gene: TRBD2
CDR3aa: ASSPLAGREQF

v_gene: TRBV2
j_gene: TRBJ1-2
d_gene: NA
CDR3aa: ASSEAGQSYGYT

v_gene: TRBV6-5
j_gene: TRBJ2-7
d_gene: TRBD2
CDR3aa: ATLTSGLSYEQY

v_gene: TRBV29-1
j_gene: TRBJ1-1
d_gene: TRBD1
CDR3aa: SVDRQGGTEAF

v_gene: TRBV7-6
j_gene: TRBJ2-3
d_gene: TRBD1
CDR3aa: ASRPIQGARGTDTQY

v_gene: TRBV14
j_gene: TRBJ2-3
d_gene: NA
CDR3aa: ASSQKGSRDTQY

v_gene: TRBV7-9
j_gene: TRBJ2-2
d_gene: NA
CDR3aa: ASSSPRAASTGELF

v_gene: TRBV6-5
j_gene: TRBJ1-6
d_gene: TRBD1
CDR3aa: ASRDREIRGSPLH

v_gene: TRBV5-1
j_gene: TRBJ2-1
d_gene: TRBD1
CDR3aa: ASSSLRQGSYNEQF

v_gene: TRBV5-6
j_gene: TRBJ1-2
d_gene: NA
CDR3aa: ASSLPPGNYGYT

v_gene: TRBV6-6
j_gene: TRBJ1-1
d_gene: NA
CDR3aa: ASSYSPAGNTEAF

v_gene: TRBV27
j_gene: TRBJ2-2
d_gene: NA
CDR3aa: ASSLSRRWGPELF

v_gene: TRBV13
j_gene: TRBJ1-2
d_gene: NA
CDR3aa: ASTQFYGYT

v_gene: TRBV25-1
j_gene: TRBJ2-1
d_gene: TRBD1
CDR3aa: ASSSLGTGAFNEQF

v_gene: TRBV7-9
j_gene: TRBJ2-7
d_gene: NA
CDR3aa: ASSSQGQSYEQY

v_gene: TRBV27
j_gene: TRBJ2-5
d_gene: TRBD2
CDR3aa: ASRPAGLAGQETQY

v_gene: TRBV7-2
j_gene: TRBJ1-3
d_gene: NA
CDR3aa: ASSPGGSGNTIY

v_gene: TRBV7-8
j_gene: TRBJ2-1
d_gene: NA
CDR3aa: ASSPGDRAGNEQF

v_gene: TRBV10-3
j_gene: TRBJ2-3
d_gene: TRBD2
CDR3aa: AISGEGTDTQY

v_gene: TRBV2
j_gene: TRBJ1-5
d_gene: TRBD1
CDR3aa: ASSSGGGSNQPQH

v_gene: TRBV29-1
j_gene: TRBJ2-1
d_gene: TRBD1
CDR3aa: SVEGQGRLYNEQF

v_gene: TRBV4-3
j_gene: TRBJ1-5
d_gene: NA
CDR3aa: ASSQAGSQPQH

v_gene: TRBV5-5
j_gene: TRBJ1-1
d_gene: TRBD1
CDR3aa: ASSRQGAETEAF

v_gene: TRBV7-9
j_gene: TRBJ1-1
d_gene: TRBD1
CDR3aa: ASSLPDRLNTEAF

v_gene: TRBV20-1
j_gene: TRBJ2-1
d_gene: NA
CDR3aa: SASNTHSYNEQF

v_gene: TRBV11-2
j_gene: TRBJ1-1
d_gene: NA
CDR3aa: ASSLRGGNTEAF

v_gene: TRBV20-1
j_gene: TRBJ2-1
d_gene: NA
CDR3aa: SARGNNEQF

v_gene: TRBV24-1
j_gene: TRBJ2-1
d_gene: TRBD2
CDR3aa: ATSDGGLADGHNEQF

v_gene: TRBV5-6
j_gene: TRBJ2-7
d_gene: TRBD2
CDR3aa: ASSLGGLADEQY

v_gene: TRBV5-8
j_gene: TRBJ2-7
d_gene: NA
CDR3aa: ASSLEWTVSYEQY

v_gene: TRBV6-1
j_gene: TRBJ2-2
d_gene: TRBD1
CDR3aa: ASSETDRGANTGELF

v_gene: TRBV3-1/TRBV3-2
j_gene: TRBJ2-5
d_gene: TRBD1
CDR3aa: ASSRNRGQETQY

v_gene: TRBV5-6
j_gene: TRBJ1-1
d_gene: NA
CDR3aa: ASSYTVNTEAF

v_gene: TRBV27
j_gene: TRBJ2-1
d_gene: TRBD2
CDR3aa: ASSPRLAGSSYNEQF

v_gene: TRBV10-3
j_gene: TRBJ2-5
d_gene: NA
CDR3aa: AIRRESQETQY

v_gene: TRBV6-5
j_gene: TRBJ2-5
d_gene: TRBD1
CDR3aa: ASRGNRGRETQY

v_gene: TRBV2
j_gene: TRBJ2-5
d_gene: TRBD1
CDR3aa: ASSDRGQYQETQY

v_gene: TRBV7-9
j_gene: TRBJ2-2
d_gene: NA
CDR3aa: ASSLKSASGELF

v_gene: TRBV5-5
j_gene: TRBJ2-5
d_gene: TRBD2
CDR3aa: ASSLGTSKETQY

v_gene: TRBV2
j_gene: TRBJ2-2
d_gene: TRBD1
CDR3aa: ASSLDRGRGELF

v_gene: TRBV4-3
j_gene: TRBJ2-7
d_gene: TRBD2
CDR3aa: ASSQDLSGGAFEQY

v_gene: TRBV30
j_gene: TRBJ2-5
d_gene: TRBD2
CDR3aa: AWNVGGEMGTQY

v_gene: TRBV20-1
j_gene: TRBJ2-1
d_gene: NA
CDR3aa: SARSNEQF

v_gene: TRBV5-6
j_gene: TRBJ2-6
d_gene: NA
CDR3aa: ASSRGSGSSGANVLT

v_gene: TRBV25-1
j_gene: TRBJ2-7
d_gene: TRBD1
CDR3aa: ASRGTGYYDEQY

v_gene: TRBV3-1/TRBV3-2
j_gene: TRBJ2-7
d_gene: TRBD2
CDR3aa: ASSPWTSGIYEQY

v_gene: TRBV7-2
j_gene: TRBJ2-2
d_gene: TRBD1
CDR3aa: ASSQDRGLDGELF

v_gene: TRBV12-5
j_gene: TRBJ2-3
d_gene: TRBD2
CDR3aa: ASGLVKSAGGSTDTQY

v_gene: TRBV5-6
j_gene: TRBJ2-2
d_gene: NA
CDR3aa: ASSLGQHTGELF

v_gene: TRBV15
j_gene: TRBJ1-5
d_gene: TRBD1
CDR3aa: ATSRDARQGDQPQH

v_gene: TRBV19
j_gene: TRBJ2-5
d_gene: TRBD1
CDR3aa: ATYRGRGETQY

v_gene: TRBV2
j_gene: TRBJ1-4
d_gene: TRBD1
CDR3aa: ASRTRGLTNEKLF